The clone carrying this T cell receptor beta chain was observed a handful of times. This sample is part of a study of blood T cells in healthy people across ages. Using a J-beta primer mix together with a sample-barcoded 5' primer, a second PCR was run for about 6 to 11 cycles. A template-switch adaptor with 12 random nucleotides tagged each cDNA molecule. Each single sample gave us at least 2.5 million CDR3-containing paired-end reads. TCRdb analysed the 5' RACE reads with MiXCR anew, one entry per CDR3 protein. The data contain 750,000 to 950,000 distinct CDR3 sequences, less than 70% of them singletons. Germline V CDR1 and CDR2: MNHEY, SMNVEV (reference sequence). The V segment lost 3 bases and the J segment 12 bases; nucleotides outside the gene matches: 6. CDR3 length equals 13 residues. Those donating, healthy Caucasian individuals from Russia, were aged about 6 to 90.

This clonotype was sampled from an older man in good health. The chain recombines TRBV27 with TRBJ2-1; 9 bases agree with TRBD2. The sample consisted of blood. CDR3 DNA sequence: TGTGCCAGCAGTTTGGGACTAGCTGACGGGCAGTTCTTC. Protein sequence: CASSLGLADGQFF.